The 21 T cell receptor beta chains below all came from one sample that was sequenced in a study of T cell responses to AZD1222 COVID-19 vaccine. The table came from immunoSEQ multiplex PCR; TCRdb's copy has only in-frame clones and leaves some out. The profile shows tens of thousands of clones, approximately 80% of them singletons. The sample was peripheral blood, taken on day 0 of AZD1222 vaccination. The source of these receptors is an adult in good health.

The chain has TRBV20-1 and TRBJ2-7; 9 bases are a match to TRBD2. J lost 5 bases, V lost 3 bases, and 14 bases had no gene match. This CDR3 has 16 residues. CDR1 is DFQATT, CDR2 SNEGSKA, per germline (reference sequence). In DNA form, the CDR3 reads TGCAGTGCTAGTCCTGTGACCGGGACTAGCCTGGACGAGCAGTACTTC. Translating gives CSASPVTGTSLDEQYF.

This clone was recorded only once. The chain employs TRBV24-1 and TRBJ2-2; D might be TRBD1 (6 bases). V lost 5 bases and J 4 bases, leaving 10 bases between the germline ends. Germline V lookup: CDR1 KGHDR, CDR2 SFDVKD. The CDR3 spans 14 residues. The CDR3 here is CATSVGTSTGELFF. The CDR3, as DNA: TGTGCCACCAGTGTCGGGACATCCACCGGGGAGCTGTTTTTT.

V and J are TRBV28 and TRBJ2-5; D call uncertain. Deletions cut 2 bases from V and 1 base from J, with 14 bases between. Germline V gene data show CDR1 as MDHEN and CDR2 as SYDVKM. This CDR3 contains 16 residues. The CDR3, as DNA: TGTGCCAGCAGTTTAGCGGTCGACTCTCCCCAAGAGACCCAGTACTTC. This sequence encodes CASSLAVDSPQETQYF.

The gene calls are TRBV3-1 (or the pseudogene TRBV3-2) and TRBJ1-5; unclear D gene. From germline, CDR1 is LGHDT and CDR2 YNNKEL (reference sequence). The germline V and J ends were trimmed by 6 bases and 3 bases, with 12 bases remaining between them. This CDR3 has 14 residues. The CDR3 DNA sequence: TGTGCCAGCAGTCTTAGCGGGTACAATCAGCCCCAGCATTTT. Translating gives CASSLSGYNQPQHF.

This clone was seen only once. The gene calls are TRBV18 and TRBJ1-2; D is perhaps TRBD1 (5 bases). CDR1 and CDR2 from the germline V gene are KGHSH and LQKENI. V was cut by 6 bases and J by 2 bases, with 13 bases left in between. The CDR3 has 14 residues. CDR3 loop: CASSQGIRNYGYTF. DNA of the CDR3: TGTGCCAGCTCCCAGGGTATTCGAAACTATGGCTACACCTTC. Full variable domain (rest looked up from reference TRBV18 and TRBJ1-2): NAGVMQNPRHLVRRRGQEARLRCSPMKGHSHVYWYRQLPEEGLKFMVYLQKENIIDESGMPKERFSAEFPKEGPSILRIQQVVRGDSAAYFCASSQGIRNYGYTFGSGTRLTVV.

The chain joins TRBV5-1 to TRBJ2-4; 7 positions agree with TRBD2. Germline loops: CDR1 SGHRS, CDR2 YFSETQ. V shed 4 bases and J 3 bases; nucleotides not matched to a gene: 7. CDR3 length: 15 amino acids. The CDR3 DNA reads as TGCGCCAGCAGCCGTGGGGAGGGTGGCAAAAACATTCAGTACTTC. It translates to CASSRGEGGKNIQYF.

V is TRBV7-9 and J is TRBJ2-3; D might be TRBD2 (7 bases). From germline, CDR1 is SEHNR and CDR2 FQNEAQ (reference sequence). CDR3 length equals 15 residues. Trimming stripped 9 bases from V and 6 bases from J, with 22 bases between. The CDR3 DNA reads as TGTGCCAGTGGGGGGCGCGGGGGCACTTCGGATACGCAGTATTTT. This sequence encodes CASGGRGGTSDTQYF.

The rearrangement joins TRBV28 to TRBJ2-1, with 11 bases that match TRBD2. This CDR3 has 15 amino acids. Germline-derived CDR1 and CDR2 are MDHEN and SYDVKM. V shed 6 bases, J shed 4 bases, and the junction held 5 bases outside the gene matches. CDR3 DNA sequence: TGTGCCAGCAGATTAGCGGGGGGGAAATACAATGAGCAGTTCTTC. It is translated as CASRLAGGKYNEQFF.

This clone was counted a few times. The V gene is TRBV3-1 (or the pseudogene TRBV3-2), the J gene TRBJ1-5; the match to TRBD1 covers 10 bases. Unmatched junction bases numbered 10, after V lost 8 bases and J lost 6 bases. This CDR3 region has 15 residues. CDR1 is LGHDT and CDR2 is YNNKEL in the germline V gene (reference sequence). In DNA, the CDR3 is TGTGCCAGCGCATCCGGGACAGGGGCTGGTCAGCCCCAGCATTTT. It is translated as CASASGTGAGQPQHF.

The J gene is TRBJ1-2, the V gene TRBV15; 7 bases are shared with TRBD1. V shed 3 bases and J 5 bases; nucleotides not matched to a gene: 3. CDR3 length: 13 residues. The V gene's germline CDR1 is LNHNV and CDR2 YYDKDF (reference sequence). The chain's CDR3 is CATSRGTEYGYTF. The DNA for the CDR3 is TGTGCCACCAGCAGGGGGACAGAATATGGCTACACCTTC.

CDR3 sequence reads: CASSLDAFFSTDTQYF. The DNA for the CDR3 is TGTGCCAGCAGCTTAGATGCGTTTTTCAGCACAGATACGCAGTATTTT. The rearrangement joins TRBV7-6 to TRBJ2-3; the D is unclear. The CDR3 has 16 residues. CDR1 SGHVS and CDR2 FNYEAQ come from the germline V gene. V was cut by 1 base and J by 0 bases, with 11 bases left in between. The full variable domain, its missing parts supplied by reference TRBV7-6 and TRBJ2-3, is GAGVSQSPRYKVTKRGQDVALRCDPISGHVSLYWYRQALGQGPEFLTYFNYEAQQDKSGLPNDRFSAERPEGSISTLTIQRTEQRDSAMYRCASSLDAFFSTDTQYFGPGTRLTVL.

This chain links TRBV6-5 with TRBJ2-5; TRBD2 agrees at 15 bases. Trimming at V came to 8 bases and at J to 5 bases, leaving 3 bases not matched to a gene. This CDR3 contains 14 residues. Germline CDR1 reads MNHEY; CDR2 reads SVGAGI. The DNA of the CDR3 is TGTGCCAGCGGACTAGCGGGGGGGCGTGAGACCCAGTACTTC. This translates into CASGLAGGRETQYF.

The V gene is TRBV6-1, the J gene TRBJ1-6; 9 nucleotides agree with TRBD1. Germline-derived CDR1 and CDR2 are MNHNS and SASEGT. The junction had 9 bases not matched to a gene; V was cut back by 4 bases and J by 2 bases. This CDR3 contains 18 residues. CDR3 nucleotides: TGTGCCAGCAGTGTCACAGGGGGCGGGTACGCCTATAATTCACCCCTCCACTTT. Encoded protein: CASSVTGGGYAYNSPLHF.

The chain joins TRBV19 to TRBJ2-1; 7 bases line up with TRBD1. The CDR3 consists of 15 residues. Germline loops: CDR1 LNHDA, CDR2 SQIVND (reference sequence). J lost 4 bases, V lost 5 bases, and 8 bases had no gene match. The CDR3 reads CASSLRDSEYNEQFF. The CDR3 DNA follows: TGTGCCAGTAGTCTCCGGGACAGCGAATACAATGAGCAGTTCTTC.

Only a few counts were recorded for this clone. The chain is built from TRBV4-2 and TRBJ2-1; 12 bases agree with TRBD2. Germline V gene lookup returns CDR1 LGHNA and CDR2 YNFKEQ. The CDR3 is 16 residues long. The junction had 4 bases not matched to a gene; V was cut back by 1 base and J by 6 bases. CDR3 in amino acids: CASSQGTSGIFNEQFF. CDR3 nucleotides: TGTGCCAGCAGCCAAGGGACTAGCGGGATTTTCAATGAGCAGTTCTTC.

V and J are TRBV19 and TRBJ1-5, with TRBD1 identical over 9 bases. Germline trimming cut 4 bases from V and 3 bases from J; bases unmatched to any gene: 4. Germline CDR1 is LNHDA and CDR2 is SQIVND (reference sequence). This CDR3 has 15 residues. CDR3 nucleotides: TGTGCCAGTAGTACCGACAGGGGGAACAATCAGCCCCAGCATTTT. Amino acid sequence: CASSTDRGNNQPQHF.

This rearrangement joins TRBV29-1 to TRBJ1-2; the match to TRBD1 covers 9 bases. J lost 6 bases, V lost 6 bases, and 11 bases had no gene match. The CDR3 has 14 amino acids. Per germline, CDR1 SQVTM and CDR2 ANQGSEA. The CDR3 here is CSVVPQGASDGYTF. The CDR3 DNA is TGCAGCGTCGTCCCACAGGGGGCTAGTGATGGCTACACCTTC. Filled out from reference TRBV29-1 and TRBJ1-2, the complete variable domain reads SAVISQKPSRDICQRGTSLTIQCQVDSQVTMMFWYRQQPGQSLTLIATANQGSEATYESGFVIDKFPISRPNLTFSTLTVSNMSPEDSSIYLCSVVPQGASDGYTFGSGTRLTVV.

This clone was detected only once. This chain uses TRBV2 with TRBJ2-1; 14 positions agree with TRBD2. Germline CDR1 SNHLY, CDR2 FYNNEI. This CDR3 is 16 amino acids long. J was trimmed by 6 bases and V by 6 bases; bases with no gene match: 7. The CDR3 sequence: CASRDLGTSGSNEQFF. In nucleotides, the CDR3 is TGTGCCAGCAGAGACCTCGGGACTAGCGGGAGCAATGAGCAGTTCTTC.

This sequence joins TRBV2 and TRBJ1-6; 7 bases line up with TRBD1. V trimming: 8 bases; J trimming: 0 bases; junction bases outside the gene matches: 13. The CDR3 runs 18 residues. CDR1 is SNHLY and CDR2 is FYNNEI in the germline V gene. CDR3 sequence reads: CASFLQGPRGSYNSPLHF. CDR3 sequence (DNA): TGTGCCAGCTTCTTACAGGGGCCACGGGGCTCCTATAATTCACCCCTCCACTTT. Full variable domain (remainder filled in from reference TRBV2 and TRBJ1-6): EPEVTQTPSHQVTQMGQEVILRCVPISNHLYFYWYRQILGQKVEFLVSFYNNEISEKSEIFDDQFSVERPDGSNFTLKIRSTKLEDSAMYFCASFLQGPRGSYNSPLHFGNGTRLTVT.

The table lists this clone with a few counts. The genes are TRBV10-3 and TRBJ2-3; perhaps TRBD1 as D (7 bases). Germline-derived CDR1 and CDR2 are ENHRY and SYGVKD. V lost 6 bases to trimming and J lost 1 base, with 14 bases between them. The CDR3 loop spans 15 amino acids. The chain's CDR3 is CAISDREEGTDTQYF. The CDR3 nucleotides read TGTGCCATCAGCGACAGGGAGGAAGGCACAGATACGCAGTATTTT.

The genes are TRBV5-5 and TRBJ2-7, with D possibly being TRBD2 (7 bases). V was pared by 6 bases and J by 2 bases, with 18 bases between. The CDR3 totals 15 residues. The germline gives CDR1 SGHKS, CDR2 YYEKEE (reference sequence). DNA of the CDR3: TGTGCCAGCATCGGGAATCGGGGGGCCCCCTACGAGCAGTACTTC. As protein: CASIGNRGAPYEQYF.